This TCR beta chain was documented in a study of blood T cell repertoires in COVID-19 (dated by TCRdb to 2020 to 2022). Describing the broader study: Samples from collaborators originated in the United States, Italy and Spain and spanned both the acute and convalescent phases of COVID-19. The prospective study material was composed of cDNA or gDNA derived from T cells, B-cell-depleted T cells, or PBMCs. A freely available public database, intended as a resource for researchers studying the immune response to SARS-CoV-2, is where the repertoires were released. Where available, HLA class I and class II types were obtained from metadata supplied by the sample provider rather than from assay-based typing. The sample metadata nearly always contained a de-identified subject ID, COVID-19 status, age in years and sex. The samples were drawn from two sources: the first 160 participants of the ongoing ImmuneRACE study, and 1,000 to 1,500 subjects contributed by 6 global collaborators. The dataset comprised deeply sampled blood TCRbeta repertoires from subjects exposed to, actively infected with, or recovered from COVID-19. Study-wide conclusions, independent of this receptor: How much clinical and demographic metadata was included differed by source and by participant, and the metadata was provided uncurated.

V sheds 1 base and J sheds 1 base, leaving 7 bases between their ends. The CDR3 runs 14 residues from the cysteine to the phenylalanine. The entry retains the CDR3 DNA only, 42 bases that are in frame from base 1. CDR1 and CDR2 are drawn from the germline V gene: MNHNS, SASEGT. For this clone: There is no known antigen for this receptor. No much larger clonotype is one base removed from it; base qualities were not supplied.

Whole blood was collected in K2EDTA tubes by collaborating institutions according to the institutions' own protocols. For TCRbeta analysis, collaborators shipped samples as frozen whole blood, isolated PBMCs, or DNA extracted from either of those sample types. The immunoSEQ Assay, a bias-controlled multiplex PCR, was used to amplify TCRbeta CDR3 regions from genomic DNA. As for the original processing: Within the assay, amplification of reference gene primers was used to estimate how many nucleated cells each sample contained. Sequence reads were collapsed and filtered to measure the absolute abundance of every unique TCRbeta CDR3 rearrangement. For each sample, productive Simpson clonality was calculated as the square root of Simpson's diversity index over productive rearrangements. Drawn from immuneACCESS, this table holds only the in-frame rearrangements with V and J called that TCRdb kept. Clones are partly lost; checked studies trace under half to an unresolved V gene and leave the rest unexplained. V and J calls and clone size are copied from that table; D and trimming were computed from the DNA. The sample profile shows 90,000 or so clones; 86% of them were found once. The top ten constitute under 8% of the sample.

In this chain, TRBV6-1 is recombined with TRBJ1-1, with TRBD1 tentatively as D gene (5 bases match). The sequenced sample was peripheral blood. This clonotype originated in a man between 60 and 75 years old with acute or convalescent COVID-19. The DNA sequence follows: TGTGCCAGCAGTGAAGGGACATCGAACACTGAAGCTTTCTTT. This encodes CASSEGTSNTEAFF.